What follows are 22 T cell receptor beta chains derived from one specimen sequenced in a study of blood T cell repertoires in COVID-19 (dated by TCRdb to 2018 to 2021). Libraries came from the immunoSEQ multiplex PCR assay. TCRdb limited this immuneACCESS table to in-frame rearrangements with V and J called. A share of clones is missing; checked studies link under half to unresolved V genes, and the rest is unexplained. Across this sample there are 90,000 to 100,000 clones, with about two thirds seen only once. Approximately 23% of the sample rests with the top ten. The source material was peripheral blood. These receptors originate from a woman aged 60 to 75 in a cohort sampled during active or convalescent COVID-19.

The V gene is TRBV3-1 (or the pseudogene TRBV3-2), the J gene TRBJ1-3; possibly TRBD1 for D (6 bases). Trimming removed 4 bases from V and 3 bases from J, with 10 bases in between. This CDR3 is built from 14 residues. The germline V gene has CDR1 LGHDT and CDR2 YNNKEL (reference sequence). The CDR3 nucleotides are TGTGCCAGCAGCCCTACAGGGATTGGAAACACCATATATTTT. Translation gives CASSPTGIGNTIYF.

V is TRBV3-1 (or the pseudogene TRBV3-2) and J is TRBJ2-3; TRBD2 aligns across 8 bases. V trimming: 5 bases; J trimming: 0 bases; junction bases outside the gene matches: 1. The CDR3 has 14 residues. Germline-derived CDR1 and CDR2 are LGHDT and YNNKEL (reference sequence). CDR3 DNA: TGTGCCAGCAGCAAGCGGGGGAGCACAGATACGCAGTATTTT. Its protein product is CASSKRGSTDTQYF.

The chain has TRBV19 and TRBJ2-1, with D perhaps TRBD2 (5 bases). V lost 5 bases and J lost 1, with 12 bases in between. This CDR3 has 15 amino acids. Germline lookup yields CDR1 LNHDA and CDR2 SQIVND (reference sequence). CDR3 protein: CASSPPGLSYNEQFF. CDR3 sequence (DNA): TGTGCCAGTAGTCCGCCGGGATTATCCTACAATGAGCAGTTCTTC.

With respect to this clone: The conserved final phenylalanine or tryptophan is absent from the CDR3, which likely points to a read error. The DNA is omitted, as the CDR3 cannot be located on it reliably, and the CDR3 follows TCRdb's listing. The genes are TRBV30 and TRBJ2-3; the DNA was not used to check the table's D call, TRBD2. Counting both end residues, the CDR3 totals 15 amino acids. The V gene's germline CDR1 is GTSNPN and CDR2 SVGIG (reference sequence). CDR3 loop: CAWSDSGRPLAGGRS.

The genes are TRBV2 and TRBJ2-1, with D possibly TRBD1 on 6 matching bases. Trimming removed 5 bases at V and 1 base at J, with 15 bases between. Per germline, CDR1 SNHLY and CDR2 FYNNEI. The CDR3 length is 16 residues. The CDR3 is CASSPARGGSYNEQFF. The CDR3 DNA reads as TGTGCCAGCAGTCCGGCCAGGGGCGGTTCCTACAATGAGCAGTTCTTC.

This sequence joins TRBV30 and TRBJ2-7, with 10 bases lining up with TRBD1. V shed 4 bases and J 3 bases; nucleotides not matched to a gene: 6. This CDR3 contains 14 residues. Germline CDR1 GTSNPN, CDR2 SVGIG (reference sequence). In DNA, the CDR3 is TGTGCCTGGACCCGGGACAGGGGCCTCTACGAGCAGTACTTC. It encodes CAWTRDRGLYEQYF.

The chain has TRBV5-1 and TRBJ2-4; D gene ambiguous. This CDR3 has 14 amino acids. The V gene lost 0 bases and the J gene lost 5 bases, with 9 bases spanning the gap. Germline V lookup: CDR1 SGHRS, CDR2 YFSETQ. The chain's CDR3 is CASSLGARENIQYF. The CDR3 nucleotides read TGCGCCAGCAGCTTGGGCGCGAGAGAAAACATTCAGTACTTC.

This clone has just one count. This rearrangement joins TRBV19 to TRBJ2-3; D unclear. The CDR3 is 13 amino acids. The V gene lost 1 base and the J gene lost 5 bases, with 7 bases spanning the gap. Germline V gives CDR1 LNHDA, CDR2 SQIVND (reference sequence). CDR3 in DNA: TGTGCCAGTAGTATAGGGCTAGTAGATACGCAGTATTTT. Protein sequence: CASSIGLVDTQYF.

The CDR3 sequence is CASSLRDSWNTIYF. The CDR3 DNA reads TGTGCCAGCTCACTCCGGGACAGCTGGAACACCATATATTTT. The rearrangement uses TRBV18 and TRBJ1-3; 7 nucleotides line up with TRBD1. Losses at the gene ends were 4 bases for V and 7 bases for J; bases not matched to a gene: 7. The CDR3 has 14 residues. Germline assignment: CDR1 KGHSH and CDR2 LQKENI.

The rearrangement joins TRBV29-1 to TRBJ1-2; 8 bases line up with TRBD1. The CDR3 is made up of 16 amino acids. CDR1 and CDR2 (germline): SQVTM, ANQGSEA. Trimming took 4 bases from V and 8 from J; bases not matched to a gene: 18. CDR3 protein: CSVVDRGWRMGLGYTF. The CDR3 DNA is TGCAGCGTTGTAGACAGGGGTTGGAGAATGGGGTTGGGCTACACCTTC.

This clone has a single count. This chain joins TRBV4-1 and TRBJ1-5; 7 bases fit TRBD1. The CDR3 contains 15 residues. Germline values: CDR1 MGHRA, CDR2 YSYEKL. With V trimmed by 2 bases and J by 6 bases, 7 bases remained unmatched. The CDR3 DNA reads TGCGCCAGCAGCCAAACTAGACAGGGTGGTCAGCCCCAGCATTTT. As protein: CASSQTRQGGQPQHF.

The J gene is TRBJ2-7, the V gene TRBV30, with D possibly being TRBD1 (6 bases). This CDR3 has 14 residues. Germline values: CDR1 GTSNPN, CDR2 SVGIG (reference sequence). Between the trimmed V and J ends, which lost 4 bases and 0 bases, there was a span of 13 bases. The CDR3 sequence is CAWNPDRSSYEQYF. The CDR3, as DNA: TGTGCCTGGAATCCTGACAGGAGCTCCTACGAGCAGTACTTC.

There are many counts of this clone. The gene calls are TRBV5-1 and TRBJ1-5, with 12 positions matching TRBD1. The CDR3 length is 14 residues. The V and J ends lost 4 bases and 6 bases, in that order; junction bases with no gene match: 2. Germline CDR1 and CDR2: SGHRS and YFSETQ. The CDR3 DNA follows: TGCGCCAGCAGCGAGGGACAGGGGGCTCAGCCCCAGCATTTT. Amino acid sequence: CASSEGQGAQPQHF.

V is TRBV6-6 and J is TRBJ1-4; 10 bases align to TRBD1. Germline trimming cut 5 bases from V and 8 bases from J; bases unmatched to any gene: 17. This CDR3 region has 18 residues. From germline, CDR1 is MNHNY and CDR2 SVGAGI (reference sequence). The CDR3 region is CASSPLSGTGAYREKLFF. CDR3 sequence (DNA): TGTGCCAGCAGTCCCCTCTCCGGGACAGGGGCATATAGGGAAAAACTGTTTTTT.

This clone was detected only a few times. V gene TRBV6-5 combines with J gene TRBJ1-3, with a tentative D call TRBD1 (6 bases). Between the trimmed V and J ends, which lost 2 bases and 4 bases, there was a span of 15 bases. This CDR3 spans 16 amino acids. Germline CDR1 is MNHEY and CDR2 is SVGAGI. This chain's CDR3 is CASSYGGAGVGNTIYF. Written as DNA, the CDR3 is TGTGCCAGCAGTTACGGTGGGGCAGGGGTCGGAAACACCATATATTTT.

The chain links TRBV6-2 or TRBV6-3 to TRBJ2-2; TRBD2 agrees at 9 bases. From germline, CDR1 is MNHEY and CDR2 SVGEGT. Losses at the gene ends were 5 bases for V and 5 bases for J; bases not matched to a gene: 24. CDR3 length: 21 amino acids. The CDR3 protein is CASSGKWDRWIPRGGTGELFF. The CDR3 region has the DNA TGTGCCAGCAGTGGGAAGTGGGACAGATGGATCCCGCGGGGGGGGACCGGGGAGCTGTTTTTT.

This clone has ten or more counts. The rearrangement links TRBV13 to TRBJ1-3; 7 nucleotides agree with TRBD1. The V and J ends lost 1 base and 4 bases, in that order; junction bases with no gene match: 1. Looked up from germline, CDR1 is PRHDT and CDR2 is FYEKMQ (reference sequence). This CDR3 is built from 14 residues. The CDR3 DNA reads TGTGCCAGCAGCTTAGAAGGGGGCGGAAACACCATATATTTT. Its protein is CASSLEGGGNTIYF.

V and J are TRBV4-2 and TRBJ2-3; 8 positions agree with TRBD2. The CDR3 has 17 amino acids. The junction had 8 bases not matched to a gene; V was cut back by 1 base and J by 2 bases. In germline, CDR1 is LGHNA, CDR2 YNFKEQ. CDR3: CASSQGIAGRLTDTQYF. CDR3 in DNA: TGTGCCAGCAGCCAAGGCATAGCGGGGCGGCTCACAGATACGCAGTATTTT.

The chain recombines TRBV7-9 with TRBJ2-2; 7 bases agree with TRBD2. Germline V gives CDR1 SEHNR, CDR2 FQNEAQ (reference sequence). CDR3 length: 15 amino acids. J lost 5 bases, V lost 2 bases, and 5 bases had no gene match. The CDR3 loop reads CASSLSSGQTGELFF. Here the CDR3 DNA reads TGTGCCAGCAGCTTATCTAGCGGCCAAACCGGGGAGCTGTTTTTT.

In this sample, this clone turned up a few times. The chain recombines TRBV19 with TRBJ2-7; a possible D gene is TRBD2 (6 bases). Trimming stripped 1 base from V and 7 bases from J, with 14 bases between. This CDR3 has 14 residues. The V gene's germline CDR1 is LNHDA and CDR2 SQIVND (reference sequence). CDR3 nucleotides: TGTGCCAGTAGTATAGTAGCGGCAACCGGTGAGCAGTACTTC. Amino acid sequence: CASSIVAATGEQYF.

The genes are TRBV20-1 and TRBJ2-1; D not resolved. Germline values: CDR1 DFQATT, CDR2 SNEGSKA (reference sequence). The CDR3 has 8 amino acids. The V and J ends lost 7 bases and 15 bases respectively, with 10 bases between them. The CDR3 sequence: CSGRSGFF. In DNA form, the CDR3 reads TGCAGTGGTAGGTCCGGGTTCTTC.

This clone was picked up a small number of times. The chain couples TRBV2 to TRBJ2-7; 7 positions match TRBD1. With V trimmed by 4 bases and J by 1 base, 4 bases remained unmatched. The CDR3 runs to 14 residues. From germline, CDR1 is SNHLY and CDR2 FYNNEI. The CDR3 region has the DNA TGTGCCAGCAGTGGGACAGGATTTTCCTACGAGCAGTACTTC. Amino acids: CASSGTGFSYEQYF.